The 10 T cell receptor beta chains below come from one sample, sequenced in a study of T cell repertoires in cytomegalovirus infection. Each CDR3 protein gets one entry after TCRdb re-called the reads with MiXCR. The sample holds 300,000 to 400,000 distinct CDR3 sequences; 15% to 20% are singletons and the top ten take roughly 9%. Material for sequencing was PBMCs. The origin of the receptors is a human donor in good health (CMV status not recorded). Some clones in this sample may be carry-over from other donors' samples.

This clonotype was observed at least ten times. V usage is TRBV12-3 or TRBV12-4 and J usage is TRBJ1-1; the D gene is possibly TRBD1 (6 bases). This CDR3 comprises 15 residues. V was cut by 4 bases and J by 1 base, with 13 bases left in between. This CDR3 reads CASSSDSAGNTEAFF. CDR3 coding DNA: TGTGCCAGCAGTTCGGACAGTGCAGGGAACACTGAAGCTTTCTTT.

The chain is built from TRBV2 and TRBJ1-5, with D maybe TRBD1 (5 bases). The CDR3 is made up of 12 amino acids. V was shortened by 6 bases and J by 12 bases, with 15 bases between the two germline ends. CDR1 is SNHLY, CDR2 FYNNEI, per germline. CDR3 protein: CASRGDQLRQHF. CDR3 nucleotides: TGTGCCAGCAGGGGGGACCAGCTGCGCCAGCATTTT. Combining the CDR3 with reference TRBV2 and TRBJ1-5 gives the whole variable domain EPEVTQTPSHQVTQMGQEVILRCVPISNHLYFYWYRQILGQKVEFLVSFYNNEISEKSEIFDDQFSVERPDGSNFTLKIRSTKLEDSAMYFCASRGDQLRQHFGDGTRLSIL.

This clonotype was recorded many times. This chain uses TRBV20-1 with TRBJ2-7, with 8 bases that match TRBD2. The CDR3 spans 13 residues. The V and J ends lost 3 bases and 2 bases, in that order; junction bases with no gene match: 3. CDR1 is DFQATT and CDR2 is SNEGSKA in the germline V gene (reference sequence). The CDR3 loop reads CSASDSGAYEQYF. The CDR3 nucleotides are TGCAGTGCTAGCGATAGCGGGGCCTACGAGCAGTACTTC.

This sequence joins TRBV2 and TRBJ1-4; D ambiguous. The V gene's germline CDR1 is SNHLY and CDR2 FYNNEI. V lost 7 bases, J lost 7 bases, and 10 bases lay in between. The CDR3 length is 12 residues. CDR3 in amino acids: CASTRRSEKLFF. DNA for the CDR3: TGTGCCAGCACCCGGCGGTCTGAAAAACTGTTTTTT. The full variable domain, its missing parts supplied by reference TRBV2 and TRBJ1-4, is EPEVTQTPSHQVTQMGQEVILRCVPISNHLYFYWYRQILGQKVEFLVSFYNNEISEKSEIFDDQFSVERPDGSNFTLKIRSTKLEDSAMYFCASTRRSEKLFFGSGTQLSVL.

This rearrangement joins TRBV20-1 to TRBJ2-5; D unclear. V shed 3 bases and J shed 4 bases, with 18 bases lying between them. The CDR3 is 15 amino acids. Germline V gene data show CDR1 as DFQATT and CDR2 as SNEGSKA (reference sequence). The CDR3 DNA is TGCAGTGCTAGCCGCGGCCGATCGACTTTAGAGACCCAGTACTTC. Translation gives CSASRGRSTLETQYF.

This clonotype was found many times. The V and J genes are TRBV7-2 and TRBJ2-7, with TRBD2 matching 8 bases. Germline-derived CDR1 and CDR2 are SGHTA and FQGNSA. Losses at the gene ends were 5 bases for V and 6 bases for J; bases not matched to a gene: 12. This CDR3 region has 15 residues. The CDR3 here is CASSPAGTSFGEQYF. The CDR3 DNA reads as TGTGCCAGCAGCCCCGCCGGGACTAGTTTTGGCGAGCAGTACTTC.

This clonotype was observed many times. This chain links TRBV2 with TRBJ1-1, with a possible D match to TRBD1 (6 bases). Trimming shortened V by 6 bases and J by 1 base, and 9 bases separated the two germline ends. Germline CDR1 reads SNHLY; CDR2 reads FYNNEI. The CDR3 runs 13 residues. Here the CDR3 reads CASSGTQNTEAFF. In nucleotides, the CDR3 is TGTGCCAGCAGCGGGACACAGAACACTGAAGCTTTCTTT.

The gene calls are TRBV7-9 and TRBJ2-1, with 8 bases lining up with TRBD2. The V and J ends lost 1 base and 3 bases, in that order; junction bases with no gene match: 8. Germline V gene lookup returns CDR1 SEHNR and CDR2 FQNEAQ (reference sequence). There are 17 residues in the CDR3. The CDR3 nucleotides are TGTGCCAGCAGCTTAGACATCGGGGGGGAGATCTACAATGAGCAGTTCTTC. Protein sequence: CASSLDIGGEIYNEQFF. The variable domain in full, with the rest retrieved from reference TRBV7-9 and TRBJ2-1, is DTGVSQNPRHKITKRGQNVTFRCDPISEHNRLYWYRQTLGQGPEFLTYFQNEAQLEKSRLLSDRFSAERPKGSFSTLEIQRTEQGDSAMYLCASSLDIGGEIYNEQFFGPGTRLTVL.

This clonotype was observed at least ten times. The J gene is TRBJ2-1, the V gene TRBV7-2, with TRBD2 matching 12 bases. After removal of 4 bases from V and 7 bases from J, the junction contained 5 bases not matched to a gene. Germline V lookup: CDR1 SGHTA, CDR2 FQGNSA. The CDR3 extends over 15 amino acids. The CDR3 loop reads CASSSLAGGQNEQFF. CDR3 DNA sequence: TGTGCCAGCAGCTCCCTAGCGGGAGGGCAGAATGAGCAGTTCTTC. The full variable domain, in which reference TRBV7-2 and TRBJ2-1 provide the parts outside the CDR3, is GAGVSQSPSNKVTEKGKDVELRCDPISGHTALYWYRQSLGQGLEFLIYFQGNSAPDKSGLPSDRFSAERTGGSVSTLTIQRTQQEDSAVYLCASSSLAGGQNEQFFGPGTRLTVL.

This clonotype was seen many times. The V gene is TRBV7-2, the J gene TRBJ2-3, with 7 bases aligning to TRBD2. Trimming cost V 6 bases and J 6 bases; bases outside gene matches: 15. Germline values: CDR1 SGHTA, CDR2 FQGNSA. There are 16 residues in the CDR3. The CDR3 is CASSNPSPGGGDTQYF. DNA of the CDR3: TGTGCCAGCAGTAATCCCTCCCCGGGAGGCGGCGATACGCAGTATTTT. The whole variable domain, remainder taken from reference TRBV7-2 and TRBJ2-3, is GAGVSQSPSNKVTEKGKDVELRCDPISGHTALYWYRQSLGQGLEFLIYFQGNSAPDKSGLPSDRFSAERTGGSVSTLTIQRTQQEDSAVYLCASSNPSPGGGDTQYFGPGTRLTVL.